The 21 T cell receptor beta chains reported below all come from one sample, sequenced in a study of blood T cell repertoires in COVID-19. Data came from immunoSEQ multiplex PCR; TCRdb stores just in-frame clones and leaves some out. Of hundreds of thousands of clones in the sample, roughly four fifths were seen once. Sequencing used peripheral blood. The receptors originated from an elderly man with acute or convalescent COVID-19.

The chain links TRBV24-1 to TRBJ2-3; 11 bases align to TRBD2. V was pared by 5 bases and J by 8 bases, with 17 bases of the junction left unmatched. The V gene's germline CDR1 is KGHDR and CDR2 SFDVKD. This CDR3 comprises 18 residues. This CDR3 is CATSAALGLADKKVTQYF. The DNA of the CDR3 is TGTGCCACCAGTGCCGCTCTGGGACTAGCGGACAAAAAGGTTACGCAGTATTTT.

The chain has TRBV10-3 and TRBJ1-4; D perhaps matches TRBD1 (6 bases). Germline CDR1 and CDR2: ENHRY and SYGVKD. V lost 0 bases and J lost 0, with 20 bases in between. The CDR3 is made up of 20 amino acids. CDR3 DNA sequence: TGTGCCATCAGTGAGTCGTACCCTACAGGGTGGGACGCAACTAATGAAAAACTGTTTTTT. Protein product: CAISESYPTGWDATNEKLFF.

The CDR3 here is CASSESQGAWDEQFF. The CDR3 nucleotides read TGTGCCAGCAGTGAATCGCAGGGGGCGTGGGATGAGCAGTTCTTC. The V call is TRBV6-1, the J call TRBJ2-1; 8 bases are shared with TRBD1. There are 15 residues in the CDR3. Germline V gene data show CDR1 as MNHNS and CDR2 as SASEGT. Losses at the gene ends were 2 bases for V and 8 bases for J; bases not matched to a gene: 8.

The gene calls are TRBV30 and TRBJ2-3, with D unresolved. The CDR3 is 12 amino acids. Germline loops: CDR1 GTSNPN, CDR2 SVGIG (reference sequence). V lost 3 bases to trimming and J lost 2 bases, with 6 bases between them. The CDR3: CAWSSVTDTQYF. Written as DNA, the CDR3 is TGTGCCTGGAGCTCGGTCACAGATACGCAGTATTTT.

The rearrangement uses TRBV12-3 or TRBV12-4 and TRBJ2-2; D ambiguous. V shed 2 bases and J shed 6 bases, with 7 bases lying between them. The CDR3 extends over 13 amino acids. CDR3 DNA: TGTGCCAGCAGTTTATTCGAGGCCGGGGAGCTGTTTTTT. Protein sequence: CASSLFEAGELFF.

The chain joins TRBV12-3 or TRBV12-4 to TRBJ1-1; D not resolved. V dropped 3 bases and J dropped 11 bases, with 16 bases sitting between them. There are 13 residues in the CDR3. The CDR3 region has the DNA TGTGCCAGCAGTTTGTCCGTACAAAATTGGGCTTTCTTT. It yields the protein CASSLSVQNWAFF.

The V call is TRBV5-5, the J call TRBJ2-5; weak D call: TRBD1 (5 bases). The CDR3 is made up of 15 amino acids. Germline CDR1 is SGHKS and CDR2 is YYEKEE (reference sequence). Between the trimmed V and J ends, which lost 2 bases and 2 bases, there was a span of 13 bases. Here the CDR3 DNA reads TGTGCCAGCAGCTTCTTTGGGGCCGAACAAGAGACCCAGTACTTC. Its translation: CASSFFGAEQETQYF.

This clone was detected only a few times. The rearrangement uses TRBV18 and TRBJ1-2; 8 bases fit TRBD1. CDR3 length: 14 residues. V gave up 5 bases and J gave up 3 bases; unmatched junction bases: 5. The germline V gene encodes CDR1 KGHSH and CDR2 LQKENI. Written as DNA, the CDR3 is TGTGCCAGCTCATCTGAACAGGGGGACTATGGCTACACCTTC. It specifies CASSSEQGDYGYTF.

The CDR3: CASSQGPNNQPQHF. CDR3 in DNA: TGCGCCAGCAGCCAAGGTCCTAACAATCAGCCCCAGCATTTT. The chain couples TRBV4-1 to TRBJ1-5, with D uncertain. The CDR3 length is 14 residues. Trimming took off 1 base at V and 3 bases at J, with 7 bases between the two ends. The germline V gene encodes CDR1 MGHRA and CDR2 YSYEKL.

This clone was picked up one time. This sequence joins TRBV5-1 and TRBJ1-4, with D perhaps TRBD1 (6 bases). V shed 4 bases and J shed 2 bases, with 9 bases lying between them. The CDR3 spans 14 residues. Germline assignment: CDR1 SGHRS and CDR2 YFSETQ. The CDR3 DNA sequence: TGCGCCAGCAGCCGTGACAGGACTAATGAAAAACTGTTTTTT. This translates into CASSRDRTNEKLFF. Complete variable domain (other parts from reference TRBV5-1 and TRBJ1-4): KAGVTQTPRYLIKTRGQQVTLSCSPISGHRSVSWYQQTPGQGLQFLFEYFSETQRNKGNFPGRFSGRQFSNSRSEMNVSTLELGDSALYLCASSRDRTNEKLFFGSGTQLSVL.

This chain connects TRBV3-1 (or the pseudogene TRBV3-2) to TRBJ1-5; perhaps TRBD1 as D (6 bases). Germline V gene sequence: CDR1 LGHDT, CDR2 YNNKEL (reference sequence). The CDR3 covers 14 residues. Trimming left V 4 bases short and J 11 bases short, with 18 bases between. The CDR3 reads CASSPRGGAGAQHF. In DNA form, the CDR3 reads TGTGCCAGCAGCCCGAGGGGGGGAGCCGGGGCCCAGCATTTT.

The gene calls are TRBV24-1 and TRBJ2-2; a weak D match, TRBD2 (6 bases). Between the trimmed V and J ends, which lost 2 bases and 3 bases, there was a span of 15 bases. Germline V gene sequence: CDR1 KGHDR, CDR2 SFDVKD. The CDR3 runs 17 residues. The CDR3 DNA reads TGTGCCACCAGTGATTCTTGGGGGAGGCAAGACACCGGGGAGCTGTTTTTT. It encodes CATSDSWGRQDTGELFF.

The rearrangement links TRBV9 to TRBJ2-3, with D perhaps TRBD2 (6 bases). V lost 3 bases, J lost 2 bases, and 13 bases lay in between. Germline V gene lookup returns CDR1 SGDLS and CDR2 YYNGEE. The CDR3 has 15 residues. CDR3 coding DNA: TGTGCCAGCAGCGGTGGACTAAGACCCACAGATACGCAGTATTTT. Protein: CASSGGLRPTDTQYF. The variable domain in full, completed from reference TRBV9 and TRBJ2-3, reads DSGVTQTPKHLITATGQRVTLRCSPRSGDLSVYWYQQSLDQGLQFLIQYYNGEERAKGNILERFSAQQFPDLHSELNLSSLELGDSALYFCASSGGLRPTDTQYFGPGTRLTVL.

The chain has TRBV24-1 and TRBJ2-3; 8 bases line up with TRBD2. Germline CDR1 is KGHDR and CDR2 is SFDVKD. The CDR3 has 16 amino acids. Trimming removed 4 bases from V and 4 bases from J; junction bases left unmatched: 9. The CDR3 nucleotides read TGTGCCACCAGTGACTGGCGGGGGGCCGCCCCAGATACGCAGTATTTT. Protein: CATSDWRGAAPDTQYF.

The chain recombines TRBV19 with TRBJ1-2; 8 nucleotides line up with TRBD1. Germline loops: CDR1 LNHDA, CDR2 SQIVND (reference sequence). Trimming at V came to 6 bases and at J to 4 bases, leaving 10 bases not matched to a gene. This CDR3 spans 15 amino acids. Here the CDR3 DNA reads TGTGCCAGTAGCGCGACCGGACAGGGCACCTATGGCTACACCTTC. It translates to CASSATGQGTYGYTF.

The chain links TRBV28 to TRBJ1-2, with 7 bases lining up with TRBD1. The CDR3 is made up of 16 amino acids. Unmatched junction bases numbered 13, after V lost 2 bases and J lost 7 bases. Germline V gene data show CDR1 as MDHEN and CDR2 as SYDVKM. The CDR3 protein is CASSLRGTDRWRGYTF. DNA for the CDR3: TGTGCCAGCAGTTTACGGGGGACGGACAGGTGGCGTGGCTACACCTTC.

V and J are TRBV4-2 and TRBJ1-5; D is undetermined. The V gene lost 1 base and the J gene lost 3 bases, with 10 bases spanning the gap. CDR1 is LGHNA and CDR2 is YNFKEQ in the germline V gene. The CDR3 has 15 residues. The CDR3 DNA reads TGTGCCAGCAGCCAAGGCGTGAACTCCAATCAGCCCCAGCATTTT. Translating it yields CASSQGVNSNQPQHF.

This chain uses TRBV18 with TRBJ1-1, with 8 bases aligning to TRBD1. The CDR3 totals 15 residues. Germline V gene sequence: CDR1 KGHSH, CDR2 LQKENI. V gave up 4 bases and J gave up 0 bases; unmatched junction bases: 4. The CDR3 is CASSRWTGMNTEAFF. CDR3 nucleotides: TGTGCCAGCTCACGCTGGACAGGGATGAACACTGAAGCTTTCTTT.

The chain couples TRBV6-5 to TRBJ2-7; D is perhaps TRBD1 (6 bases). In germline, CDR1 is MNHEY, CDR2 SVGAGI. V was trimmed by 0 bases and J by 4 bases, leaving 13 bases between them. The CDR3 totals 15 residues. The CDR3 DNA sequence: TGTGCCAGCAGTTACTCCGGCAGGGGTATTTACGAGCAGTACTTC. Translated: CASSYSGRGIYEQYF.

The genes are TRBV5-1 and TRBJ2-3, with 7 bases fitting TRBD2. The CDR3 covers 15 residues. Germline-derived CDR1 and CDR2 are SGHRS and YFSETQ. The J segment lost 5 bases and the V segment lost 4 bases, leaving 10 bases of the junction unmatched. The CDR3 region has the DNA TGCGCCAGCAGCCCAGCAGGGAGGGCCCAAGATACGCAGTATTTT. It specifies CASSPAGRAQDTQYF.

The chain couples TRBV5-4 to TRBJ2-5; TRBD2 matches at 9 bases. This CDR3 has 14 amino acids. Germline CDR1 SGHNT, CDR2 YYREEE (reference sequence). The V and J ends lost 4 bases and 5 bases, in that order; junction bases with no gene match: 6. CDR3 protein: CASSPGLAGETQYF. The CDR3 region has the DNA TGTGCCAGCAGCCCGGGACTAGCTGGCGAGACCCAGTACTTC.